This T cell receptor beta chain was identified in a study of control samples from healthy donors and cancer patients. The CDR3 spans 13 residues. V shed 4 bases and J 5 bases; nucleotides not matched to a gene: 2. As concerns this clone: Additional DNA sequences in this sample encode the identical CDR3.

The assay was immunoSEQ multiplex PCR, and TCRdb's table has in-frame clones only and misses some. The data hold about 170,000 clones, with about 91% observed a single time. Sequencing input: blood. This sequence was found in a young woman in good health. This chain uses TRBV12-3 or TRBV12-4 with TRBJ1-1, with TRBD1 matching 9 bases. The CDR3 bases are TGTGCCAGCAGTTCGACAGGGGGAACTGAAGCTTTCTTT. This gives the protein CASSSTGGTEAFF.